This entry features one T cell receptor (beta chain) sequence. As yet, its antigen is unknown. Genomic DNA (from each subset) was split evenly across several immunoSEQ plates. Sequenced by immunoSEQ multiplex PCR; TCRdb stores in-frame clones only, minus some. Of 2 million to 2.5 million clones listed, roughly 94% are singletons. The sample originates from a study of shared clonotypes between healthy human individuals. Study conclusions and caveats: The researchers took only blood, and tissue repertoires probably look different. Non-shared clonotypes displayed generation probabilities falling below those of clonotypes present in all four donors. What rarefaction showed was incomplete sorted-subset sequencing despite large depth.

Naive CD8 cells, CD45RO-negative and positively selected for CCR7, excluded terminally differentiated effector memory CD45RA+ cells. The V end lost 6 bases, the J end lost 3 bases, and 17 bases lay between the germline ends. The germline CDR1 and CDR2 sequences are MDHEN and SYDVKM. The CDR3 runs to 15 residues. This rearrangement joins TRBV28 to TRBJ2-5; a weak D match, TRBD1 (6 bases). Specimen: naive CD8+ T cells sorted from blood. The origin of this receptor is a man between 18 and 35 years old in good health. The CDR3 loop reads CASRAWSAGEETQYF. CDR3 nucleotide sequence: TGTGCCAGCAGAGCTTGGTCGGCAGGGGAAGAGACCCAGTACTTC. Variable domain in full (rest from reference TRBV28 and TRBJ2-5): DVKVTQSSRYLVKRTGEKVFLECVQDMDHENMFWYRQDPGLGLRLIYFSYDVKMKEKGDIPEGYSVSREKKERFSLILESASTNQTSMYLCASRAWSAGEETQYFGPGTRLLVL.